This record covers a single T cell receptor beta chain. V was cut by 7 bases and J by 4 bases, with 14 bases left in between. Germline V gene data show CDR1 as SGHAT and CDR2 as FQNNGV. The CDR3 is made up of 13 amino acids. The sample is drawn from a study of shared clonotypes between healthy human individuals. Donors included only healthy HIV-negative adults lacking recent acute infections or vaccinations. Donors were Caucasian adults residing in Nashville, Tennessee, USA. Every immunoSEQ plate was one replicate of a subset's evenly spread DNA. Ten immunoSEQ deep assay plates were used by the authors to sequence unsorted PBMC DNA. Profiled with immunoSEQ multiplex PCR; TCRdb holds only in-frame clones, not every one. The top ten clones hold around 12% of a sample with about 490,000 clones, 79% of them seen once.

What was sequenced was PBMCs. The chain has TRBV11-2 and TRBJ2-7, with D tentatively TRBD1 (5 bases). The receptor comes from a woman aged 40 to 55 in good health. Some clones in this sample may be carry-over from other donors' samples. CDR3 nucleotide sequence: TGTGCCAGCAAGTTAGGGGCTCATTACGAGCAGTACTTC. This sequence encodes CASKLGAHYEQYF.